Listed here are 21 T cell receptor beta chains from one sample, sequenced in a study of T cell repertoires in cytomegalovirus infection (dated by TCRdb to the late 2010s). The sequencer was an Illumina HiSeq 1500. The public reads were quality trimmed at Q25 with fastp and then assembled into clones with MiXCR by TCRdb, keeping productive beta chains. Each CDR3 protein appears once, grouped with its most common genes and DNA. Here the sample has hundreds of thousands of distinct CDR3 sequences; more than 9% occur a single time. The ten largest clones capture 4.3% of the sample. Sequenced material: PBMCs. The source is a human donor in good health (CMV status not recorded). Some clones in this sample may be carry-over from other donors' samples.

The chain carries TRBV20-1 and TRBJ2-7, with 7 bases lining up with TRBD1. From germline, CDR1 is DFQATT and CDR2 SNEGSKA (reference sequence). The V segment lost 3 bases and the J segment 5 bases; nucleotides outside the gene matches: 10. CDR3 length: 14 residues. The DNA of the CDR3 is TGCAGTGCTAGTTCGGGACAGTCGGGGCACGAGCAGTACTTC. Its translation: CSASSGQSGHEQYF.

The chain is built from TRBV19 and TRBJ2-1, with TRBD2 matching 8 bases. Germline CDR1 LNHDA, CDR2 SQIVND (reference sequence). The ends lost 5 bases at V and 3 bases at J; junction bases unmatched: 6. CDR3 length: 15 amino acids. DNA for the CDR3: TGTGCCAGTAGTGACAGCGGGGGACTCTACAATGAGCAGTTCTTC. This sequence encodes CASSDSGGLYNEQFF. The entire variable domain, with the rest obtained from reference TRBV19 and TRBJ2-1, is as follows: DGGITQSPKYLFRKEGQNVTLSCEQNLNHDAMYWYRQDPGQGLRLIYYSQIVNDFQKGDIAEGYSVSREKKESFPLTVTSAQKNPTAFYLCASSDSGGLYNEQFFGPGTRLTVL.

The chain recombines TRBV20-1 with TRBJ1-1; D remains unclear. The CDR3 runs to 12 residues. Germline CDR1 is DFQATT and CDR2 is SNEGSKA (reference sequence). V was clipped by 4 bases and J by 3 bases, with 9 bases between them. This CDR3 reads CSAKRGDTEAFF. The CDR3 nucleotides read TGCAGTGCTAAACGGGGAGACACTGAAGCTTTCTTT.

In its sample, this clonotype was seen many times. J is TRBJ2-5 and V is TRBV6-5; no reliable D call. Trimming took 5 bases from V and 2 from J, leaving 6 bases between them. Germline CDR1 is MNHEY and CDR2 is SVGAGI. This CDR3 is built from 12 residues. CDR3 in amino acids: CASSRPQETQYF. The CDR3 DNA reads TGTGCCAGCAGTAGACCGCAAGAGACCCAGTACTTC.

This CDR3 is CASSLVRGSGAGELFF. CDR3 nucleotides: TGTGCCAGCAGCTTAGTGCGCGGGAGTGGCGCCGGGGAGCTGTTTTTT. The J gene is TRBJ2-2, the V gene TRBV11-2; 7 bases align to TRBD2. The germline V gene has CDR1 SGHAT and CDR2 FQNNGV. After removal of 1 base from V and 6 bases from J, the junction contained 8 bases not matched to a gene. The CDR3 loop spans 16 amino acids.

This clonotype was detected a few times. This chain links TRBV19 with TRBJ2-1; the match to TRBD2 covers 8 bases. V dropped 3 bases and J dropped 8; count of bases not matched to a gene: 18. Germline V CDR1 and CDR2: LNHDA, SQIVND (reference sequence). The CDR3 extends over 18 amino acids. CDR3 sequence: CASSIVGLALGYGDEQFF. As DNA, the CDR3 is TGTGCCAGTAGTATCGTAGGACTAGCTTTAGGGTACGGGGATGAGCAGTTCTTC.

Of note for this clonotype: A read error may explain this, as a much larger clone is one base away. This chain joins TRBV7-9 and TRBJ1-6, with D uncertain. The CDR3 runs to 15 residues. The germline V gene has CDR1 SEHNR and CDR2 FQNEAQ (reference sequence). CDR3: CASSLESSHNSPLHF. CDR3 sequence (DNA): TGTGCCAGCAGCTTGGAGAGCTCCCATAATTCACCCCTCCACTTT.

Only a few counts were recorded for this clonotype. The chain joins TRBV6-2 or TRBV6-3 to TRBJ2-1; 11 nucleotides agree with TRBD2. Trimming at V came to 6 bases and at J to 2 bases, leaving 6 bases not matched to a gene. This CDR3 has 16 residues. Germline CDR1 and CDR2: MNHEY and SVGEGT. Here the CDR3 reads CASSSGTSGPYNEQFF. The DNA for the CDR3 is TGTGCCAGCAGCTCCGGGACTAGCGGCCCCTACAATGAGCAGTTCTTC.

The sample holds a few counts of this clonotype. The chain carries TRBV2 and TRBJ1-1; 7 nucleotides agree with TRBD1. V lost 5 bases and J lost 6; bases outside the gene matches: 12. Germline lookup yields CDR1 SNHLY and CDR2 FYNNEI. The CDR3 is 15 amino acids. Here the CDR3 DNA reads TGTGCCAGCAGTAAACTGGGACAGATCCAAGCTGAAGCTTTCTTT. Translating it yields CASSKLGQIQAEAFF.

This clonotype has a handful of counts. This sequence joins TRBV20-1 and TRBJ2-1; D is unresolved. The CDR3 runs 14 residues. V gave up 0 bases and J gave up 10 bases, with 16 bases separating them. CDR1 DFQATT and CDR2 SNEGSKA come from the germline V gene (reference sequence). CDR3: CSARDPRDLGEQFF. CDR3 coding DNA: TGCAGTGCTAGAGATCCCAGAGACTTGGGAGAGCAGTTCTTC.

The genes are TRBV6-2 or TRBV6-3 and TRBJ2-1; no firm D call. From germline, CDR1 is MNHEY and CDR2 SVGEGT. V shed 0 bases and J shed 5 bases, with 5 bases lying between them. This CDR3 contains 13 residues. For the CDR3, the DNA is TGTGCCAGCAGTTACTCCCGGAACAATGAGCAGTTCTTC. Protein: CASSYSRNNEQFF.

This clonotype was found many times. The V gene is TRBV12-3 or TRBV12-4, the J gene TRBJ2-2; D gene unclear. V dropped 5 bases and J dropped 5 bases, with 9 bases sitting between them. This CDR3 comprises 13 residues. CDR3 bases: TGTGCCAGCAGTCTCGTAATAACCGGGGAGCTGTTTTTT. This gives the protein CASSLVITGELFF.

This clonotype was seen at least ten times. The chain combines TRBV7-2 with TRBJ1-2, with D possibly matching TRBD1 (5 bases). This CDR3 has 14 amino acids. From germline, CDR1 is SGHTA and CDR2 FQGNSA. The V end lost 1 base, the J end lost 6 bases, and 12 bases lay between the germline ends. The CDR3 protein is CASSLGQGSDGYTF. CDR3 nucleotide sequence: TGTGCCAGCAGCTTAGGGCAGGGATCTGATGGCTACACCTTC.

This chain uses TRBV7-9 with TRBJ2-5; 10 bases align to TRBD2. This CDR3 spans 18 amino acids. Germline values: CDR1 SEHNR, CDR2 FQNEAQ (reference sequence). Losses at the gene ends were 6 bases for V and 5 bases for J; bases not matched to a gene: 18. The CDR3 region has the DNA TGTGCCAGCAGTACCAATACAGCGGGAGGGATGGTGAAGGAGACCCAGTACTTC. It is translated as CASSTNTAGGMVKETQYF.

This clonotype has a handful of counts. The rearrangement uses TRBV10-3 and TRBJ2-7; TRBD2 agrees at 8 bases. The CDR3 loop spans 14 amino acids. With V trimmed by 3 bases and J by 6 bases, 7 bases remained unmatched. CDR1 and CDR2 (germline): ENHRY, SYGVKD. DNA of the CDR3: TGTGCCATCAGTGAACTCGGGGGGGCCGGCGAGCAGTACTTC. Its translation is CAISELGGAGEQYF.

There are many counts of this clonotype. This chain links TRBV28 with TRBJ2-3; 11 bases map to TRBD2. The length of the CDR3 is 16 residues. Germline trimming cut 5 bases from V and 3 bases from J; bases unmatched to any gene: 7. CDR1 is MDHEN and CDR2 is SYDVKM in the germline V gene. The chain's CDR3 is CASSVAGGFITDTQYF. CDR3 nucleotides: TGTGCCAGCAGTGTAGCGGGAGGGTTTATAACAGATACGCAGTATTTT.

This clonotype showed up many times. The CDR3 DNA reads TGTGCCAGCAGCTCACCCAGGGGCCAGAGCTCCTATAATTCACCCCTCCACTTT. Protein sequence: CASSSPRGQSSYNSPLHF. V gene TRBV7-8 combines with J gene TRBJ1-6, with D perhaps matching TRBD1 (6 bases). Per germline, CDR1 SGHVS and CDR2 FQNEAQ. Trimming shortened V by 4 bases and J by 0 bases, and 16 bases separated the two germline ends. The CDR3 is made up of 18 amino acids.

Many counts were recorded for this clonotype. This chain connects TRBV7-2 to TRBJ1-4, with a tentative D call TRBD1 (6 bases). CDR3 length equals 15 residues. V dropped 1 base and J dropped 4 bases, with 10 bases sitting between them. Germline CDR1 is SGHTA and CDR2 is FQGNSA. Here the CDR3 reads CASSLGGLSNEKLFF. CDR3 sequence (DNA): TGTGCCAGCAGCTTAGGGGGGCTTAGTAATGAAAAACTGTTTTTT.

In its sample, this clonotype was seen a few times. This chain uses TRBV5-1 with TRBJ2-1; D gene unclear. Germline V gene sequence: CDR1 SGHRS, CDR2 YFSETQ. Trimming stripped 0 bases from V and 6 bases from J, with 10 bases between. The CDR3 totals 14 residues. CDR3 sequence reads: CASSLVVAGNEQFF. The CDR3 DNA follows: TGCGCCAGCAGCTTGGTAGTTGCAGGCAATGAGCAGTTCTTC.

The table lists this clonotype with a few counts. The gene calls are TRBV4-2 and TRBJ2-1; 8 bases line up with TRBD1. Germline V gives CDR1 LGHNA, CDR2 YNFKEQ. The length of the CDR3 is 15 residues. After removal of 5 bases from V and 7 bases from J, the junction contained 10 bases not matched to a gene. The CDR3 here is CASSKSGGAYNEQFF. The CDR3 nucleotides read TGTGCCAGCAGCAAATCAGGGGGCGCTTATAATGAGCAGTTCTTC.

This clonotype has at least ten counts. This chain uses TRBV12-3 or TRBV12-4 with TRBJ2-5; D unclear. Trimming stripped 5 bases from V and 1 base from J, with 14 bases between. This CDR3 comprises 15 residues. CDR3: CASSLGRGLQETQYF. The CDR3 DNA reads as TGTGCCAGCAGTCTAGGACGAGGCCTCCAAGAGACCCAGTACTTC.